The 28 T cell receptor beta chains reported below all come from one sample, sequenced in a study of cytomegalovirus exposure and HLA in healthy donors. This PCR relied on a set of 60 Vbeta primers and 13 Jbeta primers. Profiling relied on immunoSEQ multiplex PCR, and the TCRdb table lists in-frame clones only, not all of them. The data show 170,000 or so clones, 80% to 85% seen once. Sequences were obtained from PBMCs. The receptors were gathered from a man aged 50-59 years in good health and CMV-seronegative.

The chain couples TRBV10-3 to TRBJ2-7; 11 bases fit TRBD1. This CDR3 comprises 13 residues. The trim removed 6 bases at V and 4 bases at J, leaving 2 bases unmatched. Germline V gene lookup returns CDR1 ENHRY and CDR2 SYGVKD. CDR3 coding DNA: TGTGCCATCAGGGGGGACAGGGGGTACGAGCAGTACTTC. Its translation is CAIRGDRGYEQYF.

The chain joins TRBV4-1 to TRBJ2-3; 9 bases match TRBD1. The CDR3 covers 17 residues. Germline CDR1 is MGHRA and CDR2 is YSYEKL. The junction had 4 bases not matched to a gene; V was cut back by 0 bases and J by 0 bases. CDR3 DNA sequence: TGCGCCAGCAGCCAAGACTTTGGACAGGGGAGCACAGATACGCAGTATTTT. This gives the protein CASSQDFGQGSTDTQYF.

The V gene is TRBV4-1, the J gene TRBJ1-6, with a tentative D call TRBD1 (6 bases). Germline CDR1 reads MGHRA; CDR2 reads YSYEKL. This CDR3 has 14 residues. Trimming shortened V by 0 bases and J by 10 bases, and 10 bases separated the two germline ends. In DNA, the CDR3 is TGCGCCAGCAGCCAAGAGGGGGCGCCATCACCCCTCCACTTT. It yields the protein CASSQEGAPSPLHF.

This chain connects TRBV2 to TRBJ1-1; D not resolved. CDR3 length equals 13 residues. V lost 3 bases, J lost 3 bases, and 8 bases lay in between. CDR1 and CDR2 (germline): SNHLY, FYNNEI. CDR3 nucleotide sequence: TGTGCCAGCAGTGAGGGCAGGTACACTGAAGCTTTCTTT. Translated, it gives CASSEGRYTEAFF.

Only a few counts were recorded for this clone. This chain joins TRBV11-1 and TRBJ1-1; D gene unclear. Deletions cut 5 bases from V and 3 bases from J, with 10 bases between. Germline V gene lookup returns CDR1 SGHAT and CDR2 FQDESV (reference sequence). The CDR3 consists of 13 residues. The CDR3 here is CASSHGDDTEAFF. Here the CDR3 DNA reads TGTGCCAGCAGCCACGGGGATGACACTGAAGCTTTCTTT. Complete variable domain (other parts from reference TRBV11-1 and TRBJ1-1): EAEVAQSPRYKITEKSQAVAFWCDPISGHATLYWYRQILGQGPELLVQFQDESVVDDSQLPKDRFSAERLKGVDSTLKIQPAELGDSAMYLCASSHGDDTEAFFGQGTRLTVV.

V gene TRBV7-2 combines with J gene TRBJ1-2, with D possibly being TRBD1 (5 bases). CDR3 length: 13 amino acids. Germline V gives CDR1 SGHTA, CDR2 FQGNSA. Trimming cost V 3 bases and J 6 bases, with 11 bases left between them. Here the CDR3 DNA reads TGTGCCAGCAGCTTCGGGGGGGGGAATGGCTACACCTTC. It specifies CASSFGGGNGYTF.

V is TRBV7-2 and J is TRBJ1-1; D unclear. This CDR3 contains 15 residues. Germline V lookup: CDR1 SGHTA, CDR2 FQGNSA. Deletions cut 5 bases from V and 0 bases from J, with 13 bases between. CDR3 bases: TGTGCCAGCAGCCTTACTCCGGGGATGAACACTGAAGCTTTCTTT. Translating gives CASSLTPGMNTEAFF.

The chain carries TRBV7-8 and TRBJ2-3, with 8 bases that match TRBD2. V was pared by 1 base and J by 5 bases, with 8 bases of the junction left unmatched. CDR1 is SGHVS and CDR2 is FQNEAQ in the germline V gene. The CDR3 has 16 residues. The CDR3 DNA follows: TGTGCCAGCAGCTTAGGGGCAGCGGGGGTGAAAGATACGCAGTATTTT. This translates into CASSLGAAGVKDTQYF. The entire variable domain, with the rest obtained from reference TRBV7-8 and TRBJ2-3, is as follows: GAGVSQSPRYKVAKRGQDVALRCDPISGHVSLFWYQQALGQGPEFLTYFQNEAQLDKSGLPSDRFFAERPEGSVSTLKIQRTQQEDSAVYLCASSLGAAGVKDTQYFGPGTRLTVL.

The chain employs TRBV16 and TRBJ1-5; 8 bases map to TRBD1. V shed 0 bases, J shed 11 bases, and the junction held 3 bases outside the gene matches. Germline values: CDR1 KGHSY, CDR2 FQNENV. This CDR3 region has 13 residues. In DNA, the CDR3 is TGTGCCAGCAGCCAATCCGGACAGGGAGCCCAGCATTTT. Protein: CASSQSGQGAQHF.

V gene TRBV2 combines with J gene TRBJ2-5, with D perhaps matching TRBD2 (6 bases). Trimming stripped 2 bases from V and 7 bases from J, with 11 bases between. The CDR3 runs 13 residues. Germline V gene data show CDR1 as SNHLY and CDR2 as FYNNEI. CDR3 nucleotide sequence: TGTGCCAGCAGTGAATCGCGGGAAGGGACCCAGTACTTC. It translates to CASSESREGTQYF.

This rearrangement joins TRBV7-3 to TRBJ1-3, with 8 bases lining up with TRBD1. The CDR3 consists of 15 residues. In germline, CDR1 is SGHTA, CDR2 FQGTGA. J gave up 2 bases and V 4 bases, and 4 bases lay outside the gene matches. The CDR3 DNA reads TGTGCCAGCAGCTACAAACAGGGGGCTGGAAACACCATATATTTT. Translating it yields CASSYKQGAGNTIYF.

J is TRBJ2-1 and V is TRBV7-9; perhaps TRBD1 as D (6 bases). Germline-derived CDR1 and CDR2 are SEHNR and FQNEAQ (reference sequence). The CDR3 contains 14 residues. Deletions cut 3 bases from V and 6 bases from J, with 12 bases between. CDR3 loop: CASSFGGFGNEQFF. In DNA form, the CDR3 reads TGTGCCAGCAGCTTTGGGGGCTTCGGCAATGAGCAGTTCTTC.

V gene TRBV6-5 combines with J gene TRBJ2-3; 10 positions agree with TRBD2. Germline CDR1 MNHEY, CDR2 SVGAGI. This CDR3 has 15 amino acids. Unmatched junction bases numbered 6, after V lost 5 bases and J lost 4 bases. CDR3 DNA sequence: TGTGCCAGCAGTCGCAGCGGGAGGGCCCCAGATACGCAGTATTTT. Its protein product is CASSRSGRAPDTQYF.

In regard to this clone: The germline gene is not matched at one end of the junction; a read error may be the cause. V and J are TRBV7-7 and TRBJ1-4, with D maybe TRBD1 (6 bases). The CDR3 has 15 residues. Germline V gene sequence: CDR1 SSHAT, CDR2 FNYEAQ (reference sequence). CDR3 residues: CASSSGTRGNEKLFF. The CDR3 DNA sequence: TGTGCTAGCAGCTCCGGGACAAGGGGGAATGAAAAACTGTTTTTT.

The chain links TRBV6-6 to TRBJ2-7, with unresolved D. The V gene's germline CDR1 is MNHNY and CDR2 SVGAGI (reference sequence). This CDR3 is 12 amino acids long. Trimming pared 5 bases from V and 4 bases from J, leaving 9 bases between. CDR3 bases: TGTGCCAGCAGTCCTAGTATGTACGAGCAGTACTTC. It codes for CASSPSMYEQYF.

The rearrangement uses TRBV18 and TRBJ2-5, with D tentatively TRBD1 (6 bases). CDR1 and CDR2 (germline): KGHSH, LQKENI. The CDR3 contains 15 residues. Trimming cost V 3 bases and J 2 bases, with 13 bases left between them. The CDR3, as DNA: TGTGCCAGCTCACCCCCGGGACACAGACAAGAGACCCAGTACTTC. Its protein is CASSPPGHRQETQYF. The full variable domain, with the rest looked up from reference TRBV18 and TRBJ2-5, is NAGVMQNPRHLVRRRGQEARLRCSPMKGHSHVYWYRQLPEEGLKFMVYLQKENIIDESGMPKERFSAEFPKEGPSILRIQQVVRGDSAAYFCASSPPGHRQETQYFGPGTRLLVL.

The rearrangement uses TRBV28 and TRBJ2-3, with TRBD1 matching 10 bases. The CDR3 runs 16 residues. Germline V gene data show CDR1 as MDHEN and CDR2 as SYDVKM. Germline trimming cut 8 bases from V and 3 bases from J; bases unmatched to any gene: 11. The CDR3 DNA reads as TGTGCCAGCGGCCAAGACAGGGGGCGGGTGACAGATACGCAGTATTTT. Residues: CASGQDRGRVTDTQYF. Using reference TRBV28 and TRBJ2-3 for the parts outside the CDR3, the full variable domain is DVKVTQSSRYLVKRTGEKVFLECVQDMDHENMFWYRQDPGLGLRLIYFSYDVKMKEKGDIPEGYSVSREKKERFSLILESASTNQTSMYLCASGQDRGRVTDTQYFGPGTRLTVL.

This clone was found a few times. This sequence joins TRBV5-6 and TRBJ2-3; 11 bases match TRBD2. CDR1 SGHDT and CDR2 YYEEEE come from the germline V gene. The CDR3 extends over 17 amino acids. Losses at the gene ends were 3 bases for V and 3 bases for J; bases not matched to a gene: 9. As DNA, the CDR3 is TGTGCCAGCAGCTCGACTTGGACTAGCGGGTCTACAGATACGCAGTATTTT. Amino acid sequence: CASSSTWTSGSTDTQYF.

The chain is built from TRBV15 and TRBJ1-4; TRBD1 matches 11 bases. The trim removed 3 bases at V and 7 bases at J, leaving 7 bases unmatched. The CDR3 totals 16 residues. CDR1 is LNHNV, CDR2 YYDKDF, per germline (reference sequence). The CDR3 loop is CATSSRTGGFVEKLFF. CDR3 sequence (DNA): TGTGCCACCAGCAGCAGGACAGGGGGCTTTGTTGAAAAACTGTTTTTT.

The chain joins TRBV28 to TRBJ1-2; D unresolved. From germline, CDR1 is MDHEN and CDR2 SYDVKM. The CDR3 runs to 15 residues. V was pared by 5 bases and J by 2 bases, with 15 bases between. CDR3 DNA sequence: TGTGCCAGCAGTCCGGCCTCGACGGGGAACTATGGCTACACCTTC. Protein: CASSPASTGNYGYTF.

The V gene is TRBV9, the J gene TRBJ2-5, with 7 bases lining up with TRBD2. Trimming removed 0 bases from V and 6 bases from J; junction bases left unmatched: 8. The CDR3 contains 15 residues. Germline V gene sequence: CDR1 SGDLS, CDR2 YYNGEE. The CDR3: CASSVDGWEGQTQYF. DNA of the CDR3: TGTGCCAGCAGCGTAGATGGTTGGGAGGGACAGACCCAGTACTTC.

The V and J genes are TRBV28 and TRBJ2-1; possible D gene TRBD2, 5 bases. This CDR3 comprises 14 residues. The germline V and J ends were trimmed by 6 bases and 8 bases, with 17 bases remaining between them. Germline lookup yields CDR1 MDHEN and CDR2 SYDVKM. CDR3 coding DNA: TGTGCCAGCAGCGGCGGGTTTAAGGTCCATGAGCAGTTCTTC. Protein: CASSGGFKVHEQFF.

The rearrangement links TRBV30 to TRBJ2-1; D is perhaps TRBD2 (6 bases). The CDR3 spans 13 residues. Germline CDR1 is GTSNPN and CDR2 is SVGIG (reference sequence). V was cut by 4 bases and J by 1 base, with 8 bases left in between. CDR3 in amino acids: CAWNRGSYNEQFF. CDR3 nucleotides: TGTGCCTGGAATCGGGGGTCCTACAATGAGCAGTTCTTC.

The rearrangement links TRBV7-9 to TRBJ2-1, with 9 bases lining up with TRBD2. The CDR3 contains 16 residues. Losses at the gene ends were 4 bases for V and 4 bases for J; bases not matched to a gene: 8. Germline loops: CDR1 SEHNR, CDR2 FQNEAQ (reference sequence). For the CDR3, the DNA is TGTGCCAGCAGCTCGAGGGCGGGGGGGGGTTACAATGAGCAGTTCTTC. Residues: CASSSRAGGGYNEQFF.

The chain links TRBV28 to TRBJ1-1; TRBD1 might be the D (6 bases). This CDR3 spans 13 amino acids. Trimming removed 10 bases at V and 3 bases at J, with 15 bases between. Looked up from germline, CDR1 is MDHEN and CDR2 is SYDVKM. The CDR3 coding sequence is TGTGCCACCACCGGGACACCTCACACTGAAGCTTTCTTT. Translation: CATTGTPHTEAFF.

Here the CDR3 reads CASSPPRSGGAFKDTQYF. The CDR3 DNA reads TGTGCCAGCTCACCACCGCGCAGCGGGGGGGCCTTCAAAGATACGCAGTATTTT. The genes are TRBV18 and TRBJ2-3; 10 bases match TRBD2. This CDR3 comprises 18 residues. Germline CDR1 reads KGHSH; CDR2 reads LQKENI. Losses at the gene ends were 0 bases for V and 5 bases for J; bases not matched to a gene: 11.

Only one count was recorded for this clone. Here the CDR3 reads CASSSRQEATNEKLFF. The CDR3 bases are TGCGCCAGCAGCTCCCGCCAAGAGGCAACTAATGAAAAACTGTTTTTT. The J gene is TRBJ1-4, the V gene TRBV5-1; D gene unclear. Germline V gene data show CDR1 as SGHRS and CDR2 as YFSETQ. The germline V and J ends were trimmed by 3 bases and 0 bases, with 12 bases remaining between them. This CDR3 contains 16 residues.

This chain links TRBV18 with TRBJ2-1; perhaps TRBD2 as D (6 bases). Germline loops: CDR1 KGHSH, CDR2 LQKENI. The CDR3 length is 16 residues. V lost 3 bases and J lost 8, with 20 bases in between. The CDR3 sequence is CASSPYGGKAGDEQFF. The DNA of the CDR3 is TGTGCCAGCTCACCCTACGGCGGGAAGGCCGGGGATGAGCAGTTCTTC.